Listed below are T cell receptor beta chains from one sample, sequenced in a study of T cells after yellow fever vaccination. MiXCR was run by TCRdb on the 5' RACE reads, yielding one entry per CDR3 protein. Here the sample spans fewer than 350,000 distinct CDR3 sequences, 4% to 5.5% being singletons. This specimen was PBMCs, taken 15 days after the yellow fever booster vaccination. These receptors all come from a man younger than 30 who received the YFV17D yellow fever vaccine. The CDR3 runs from the conserved cysteine through the conserved F or W. Fields, in order: D gene, J gene, clone size, V gene, CDR3 protein, CDR3 DNA. A D gene is named only where the DNA matches it firmly. The size entry is marked missing in some rows and otherwise reads once, few, many or a size class.

d_gene: NA
j_gene: TRBJ2-5
abundance: NA
v_gene: TRBV30
CDR3aa: CAWSPGQLETQYF
CDR3nt: TGTGCCTGGAGTCCCGGACAGTTGGAGACCCAGTACTTC

d_gene: NA
j_gene: TRBJ2-6
abundance: few
v_gene: TRBV7-9
CDR3aa: CASSEAPGHGANVLTF
CDR3nt: TGTGCCAGCAGCGAGGCCCCGGGGCATGGGGCCAACGTCCTGACTTTC

d_gene: TRBD1
j_gene: TRBJ1-6
abundance: many
v_gene: TRBV20-1
CDR3aa: CSGGQGTGSPLHF
CDR3nt: TGCAGCGGCGGACAGGGGACAGGTTCACCCCTCCACTTT

d_gene: NA
j_gene: TRBJ2-6
abundance: NA
v_gene: TRBV7-3
CDR3aa: CASRSAGANVLTF
CDR3nt: TGTGCCAGCAGAAGCGCTGGGGCCAACGTCCTGACTTTC

d_gene: TRBD1
j_gene: TRBJ1-3
abundance: many
v_gene: TRBV12-3/TRBV12-4
CDR3aa: CASSLPQGRNTIYF
CDR3nt: TGTGCCAGCAGTTTACCACAGGGGAGAAACACCATATATTTT

d_gene: TRBD1
j_gene: TRBJ2-3
abundance: NA
v_gene: TRBV27
CDR3aa: CASSPHRGTDTQYF
CDR3nt: TGTGCCAGCAGTCCCCACAGGGGAACAGATACGCAGTATTTT

d_gene: NA
j_gene: TRBJ1-1
abundance: many
v_gene: TRBV7-9
CDR3aa: CASSAGVLLEAFF
CDR3nt: TGTGCCAGCAGCGCCGGGGTCTTGCTTGAAGCTTTCTTT

d_gene: NA
j_gene: TRBJ1-6
abundance: few
v_gene: TRBV7-2
CDR3aa: CASSSRWENSPLHF
CDR3nt: TGTGCCAGCAGCTCACGCTGGGAAAATTCACCCCTCCACTTT

d_gene: TRBD1
j_gene: TRBJ1-2
abundance: NA
v_gene: TRBV7-6
CDR3aa: CASSRLTGLDYGYTF
CDR3nt: TGTGCCAGCAGCCGTTTGACAGGGTTAGACTATGGCTACACCTTC

d_gene: NA
j_gene: TRBJ1-5
abundance: few
v_gene: TRBV20-1
CDR3aa: CSAKSGFNQPQHF
CDR3nt: TGCAGTGCTAAATCGGGGTTCAATCAGCCCCAGCATTTT

d_gene: NA
j_gene: TRBJ1-2
abundance: NA
v_gene: TRBV7-2
CDR3aa: CASSLVREINYGYTF
CDR3nt: TGTGCCAGCAGCTTAGTTAGGGAAATAAACTATGGCTACACCTTC

d_gene: TRBD1
j_gene: TRBJ1-2
abundance: many
v_gene: TRBV5-1
CDR3aa: CASSRDRGTDYGYTF
CDR3nt: TGCGCCAGCAGCAGGGACAGGGGTACGGACTATGGCTACACCTTC

d_gene: TRBD2
j_gene: TRBJ2-2
abundance: many
v_gene: TRBV7-2
CDR3aa: CASSVTSGGAGELFF
CDR3nt: TGTGCCAGCAGCGTCACTAGCGGGGGGGCCGGGGAGCTGTTTTTT

d_gene: TRBD1
j_gene: TRBJ2-7
abundance: many
v_gene: TRBV6-5
CDR3aa: CASTSTGGHEQYF
CDR3nt: TGTGCCAGCACCTCGACAGGGGGGCACGAGCAGTACTTC